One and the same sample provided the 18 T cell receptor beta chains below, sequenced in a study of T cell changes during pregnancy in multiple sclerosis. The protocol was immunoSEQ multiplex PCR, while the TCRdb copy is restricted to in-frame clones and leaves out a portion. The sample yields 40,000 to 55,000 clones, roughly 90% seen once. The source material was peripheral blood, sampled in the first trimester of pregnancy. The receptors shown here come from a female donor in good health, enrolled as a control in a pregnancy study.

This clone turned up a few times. CDR3 bases: TGTGCCAGCAGTGACCGGGACAACAATGAGCAGTTCTTC. Its translation: CASSDRDNNEQFF. This chain links TRBV6-4 with TRBJ2-1; weak D call: TRBD1 (6 bases). CDR3 length: 13 amino acids. Germline V CDR1 and CDR2: MRHNA, SNTAGT. Trimming left V 2 bases short and J 5 bases short, with 7 bases between.

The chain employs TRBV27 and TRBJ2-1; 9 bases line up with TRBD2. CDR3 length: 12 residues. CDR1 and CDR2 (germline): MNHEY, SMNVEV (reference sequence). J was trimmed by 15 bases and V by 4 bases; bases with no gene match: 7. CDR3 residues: CASSSLAGWSFF. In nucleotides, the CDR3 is TGTGCCAGCAGTTCCCTAGCGGGATGGTCGTTCTTC.

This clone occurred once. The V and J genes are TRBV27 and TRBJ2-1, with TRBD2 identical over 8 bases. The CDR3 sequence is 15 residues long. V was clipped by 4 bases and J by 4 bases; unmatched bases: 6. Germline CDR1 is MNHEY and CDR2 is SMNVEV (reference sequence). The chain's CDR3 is CASSSLSGTYNEQFF. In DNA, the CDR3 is TGTGCCAGCAGTTCACTTAGCGGGACGTACAATGAGCAGTTCTTC.

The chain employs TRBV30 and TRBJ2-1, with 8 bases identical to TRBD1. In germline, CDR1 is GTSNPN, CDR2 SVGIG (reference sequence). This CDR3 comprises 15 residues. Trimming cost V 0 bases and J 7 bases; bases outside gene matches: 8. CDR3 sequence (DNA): TGTGCCTGGAGTGTAGGACAGGGATTTGGGAATGAGCAGTTCTTC. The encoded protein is CAWSVGQGFGNEQFF.

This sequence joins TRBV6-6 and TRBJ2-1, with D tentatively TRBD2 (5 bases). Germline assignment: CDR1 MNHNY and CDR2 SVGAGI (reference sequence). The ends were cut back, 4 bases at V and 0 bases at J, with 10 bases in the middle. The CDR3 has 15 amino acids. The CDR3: CASSLVGSSYNEQFF. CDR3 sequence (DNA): TGTGCCAGCAGTTTGGTAGGGAGCTCCTACAATGAGCAGTTCTTC.

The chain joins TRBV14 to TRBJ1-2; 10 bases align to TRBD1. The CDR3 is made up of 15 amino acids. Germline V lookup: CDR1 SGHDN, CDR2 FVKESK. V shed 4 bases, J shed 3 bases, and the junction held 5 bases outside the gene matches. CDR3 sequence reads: CASSLPGTGDYGYTF. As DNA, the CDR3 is TGTGCCAGCAGCCTCCCCGGGACAGGGGACTATGGCTACACCTTC.

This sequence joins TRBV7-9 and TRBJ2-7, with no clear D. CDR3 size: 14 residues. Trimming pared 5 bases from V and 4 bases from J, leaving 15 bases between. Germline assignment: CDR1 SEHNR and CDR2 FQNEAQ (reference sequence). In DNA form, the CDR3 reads TGTGCCAGCAGCCCCCCCGGGTTAGTTTACGAGCAGTACTTC. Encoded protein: CASSPPGLVYEQYF.

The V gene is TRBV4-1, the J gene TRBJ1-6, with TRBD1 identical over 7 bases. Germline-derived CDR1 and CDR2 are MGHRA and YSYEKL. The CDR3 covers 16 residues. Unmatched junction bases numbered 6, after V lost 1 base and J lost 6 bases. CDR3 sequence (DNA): TGCGCCAGCAGCCAAGGGGACAGTTGGCCTAATTCACCCCTCCACTTT. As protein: CASSQGDSWPNSPLHF.

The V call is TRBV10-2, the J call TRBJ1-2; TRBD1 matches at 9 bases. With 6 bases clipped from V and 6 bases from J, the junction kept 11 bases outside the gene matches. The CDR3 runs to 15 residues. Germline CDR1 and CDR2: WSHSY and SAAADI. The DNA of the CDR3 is TGCGCCAGCAGCCGACGACAGGGGGTAGGCGATGGCTACACCTTC. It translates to CASSRRQGVGDGYTF.

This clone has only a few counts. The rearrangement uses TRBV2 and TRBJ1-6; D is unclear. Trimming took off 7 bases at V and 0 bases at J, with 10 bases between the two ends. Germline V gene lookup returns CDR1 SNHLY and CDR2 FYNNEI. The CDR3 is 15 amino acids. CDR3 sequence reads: CASNPSSSYNSPLHF. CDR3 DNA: TGTGCCAGCAACCCTTCCAGCTCCTATAATTCACCCCTCCACTTT.

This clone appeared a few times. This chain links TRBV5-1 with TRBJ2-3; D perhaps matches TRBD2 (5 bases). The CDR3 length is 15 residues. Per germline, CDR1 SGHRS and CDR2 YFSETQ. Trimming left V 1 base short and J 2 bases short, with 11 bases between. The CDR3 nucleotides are TGCGCCAGCAGCTTGAGCGGACCCTCCACAGATACGCAGTATTTT. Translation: CASSLSGPSTDTQYF. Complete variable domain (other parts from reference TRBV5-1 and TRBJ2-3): KAGVTQTPRYLIKTRGQQVTLSCSPISGHRSVSWYQQTPGQGLQFLFEYFSETQRNKGNFPGRFSGRQFSNSRSEMNVSTLELGDSALYLCASSLSGPSTDTQYFGPGTRLTVL.

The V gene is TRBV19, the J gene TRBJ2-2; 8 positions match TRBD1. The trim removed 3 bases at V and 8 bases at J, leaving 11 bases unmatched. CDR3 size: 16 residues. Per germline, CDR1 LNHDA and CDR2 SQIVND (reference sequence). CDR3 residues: CASSITRRQGRGELFF. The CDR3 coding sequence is TGTGCCAGTAGTATCACTCGTCGACAGGGGAGAGGGGAGCTGTTTTTT.

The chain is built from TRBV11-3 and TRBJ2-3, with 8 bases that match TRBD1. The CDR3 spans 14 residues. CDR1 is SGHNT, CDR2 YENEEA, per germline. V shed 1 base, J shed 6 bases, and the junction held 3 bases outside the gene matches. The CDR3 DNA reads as TGTGCCAGCAGCTTAGGATACAGGGGGGATACGCAGTATTTT. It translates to CASSLGYRGDTQYF.

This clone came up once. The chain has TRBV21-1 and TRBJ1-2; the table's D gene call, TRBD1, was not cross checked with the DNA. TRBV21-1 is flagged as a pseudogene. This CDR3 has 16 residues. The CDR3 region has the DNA TGTGCCAGCAGCGCTCCGCTGGGCAGTTCTAACTATGGCTACACCTTC. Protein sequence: CASSAPLGSSNYGYTF.

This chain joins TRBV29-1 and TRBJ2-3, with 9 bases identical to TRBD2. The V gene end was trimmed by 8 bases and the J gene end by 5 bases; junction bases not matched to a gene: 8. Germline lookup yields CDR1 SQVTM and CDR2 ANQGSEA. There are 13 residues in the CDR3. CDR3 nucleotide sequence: TGCAGCTCACCGACTAGCGGAGGAGATACGCAGTATTTT. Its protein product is CSSPTSGGDTQYF.

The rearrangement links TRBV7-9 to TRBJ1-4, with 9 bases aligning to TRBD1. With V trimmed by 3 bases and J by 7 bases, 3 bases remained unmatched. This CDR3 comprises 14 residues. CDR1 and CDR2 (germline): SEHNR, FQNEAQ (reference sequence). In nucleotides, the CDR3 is TGTGCCAGCAGCTTCGGGACAGGGACTGAAAAACTGTTTTTT. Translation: CASSFGTGTEKLFF.

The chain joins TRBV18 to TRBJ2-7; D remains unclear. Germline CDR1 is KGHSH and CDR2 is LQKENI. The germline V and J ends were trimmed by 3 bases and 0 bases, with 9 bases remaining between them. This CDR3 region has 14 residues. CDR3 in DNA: TGTGCCAGCTCACCTGGTGGCCCCTCCTACGAGCAGTACTTC. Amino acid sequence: CASSPGGPSYEQYF.

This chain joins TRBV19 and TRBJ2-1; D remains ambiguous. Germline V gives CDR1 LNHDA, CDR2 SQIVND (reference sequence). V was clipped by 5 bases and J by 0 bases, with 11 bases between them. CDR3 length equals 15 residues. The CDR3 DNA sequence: TGTGCCAGTAGTCGTGCATCGAGCTCCTACAATGAGCAGTTCTTC. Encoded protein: CASSRASSSYNEQFF.